The following is a T cell receptor beta chain sequence with its context. The antigen is unknown. The CDR3 length is 15 residues. Deletions cut 0 bases from V and 0 bases from J, with 9 bases between. CDR1 is SGHVS and CDR2 is FQNEAQ in the germline V gene. This record belongs to a study of tumor-infiltrating lymphocytes in localized non-small cell lung cancer. Study as a whole: The cohort mixed smokers and never-smokers, several histologies, and some post-neoadjuvant-chemotherapy samples.

Repertoires were generated with immunoSEQ multiplex PCR, while TCRdb's copy carries only in-frame clones and drops some. The repertoire consists of around 6,600 clones, with less than 75% occurring once and the leading ten covering around 12%. Findings of the study overall: Only some patients had TCR sequencing, depending on available tissue. Different pieces of the same tissue went to different assays, confounding technical variation with intratumor heterogeneity.

The TCR originated in a human donor with non-small cell lung cancer. The chain carries TRBV7-8 and TRBJ2-7, with TRBD2 as a possible D gene (6 bases). The source material was lung tumor tissue. CDR3 DNA: TGTGCCAGCAGCTTAGCGGGGGGTACCTCCTACGAGCAGTACTTC. Translation gives CASSLAGGTSYEQYF.